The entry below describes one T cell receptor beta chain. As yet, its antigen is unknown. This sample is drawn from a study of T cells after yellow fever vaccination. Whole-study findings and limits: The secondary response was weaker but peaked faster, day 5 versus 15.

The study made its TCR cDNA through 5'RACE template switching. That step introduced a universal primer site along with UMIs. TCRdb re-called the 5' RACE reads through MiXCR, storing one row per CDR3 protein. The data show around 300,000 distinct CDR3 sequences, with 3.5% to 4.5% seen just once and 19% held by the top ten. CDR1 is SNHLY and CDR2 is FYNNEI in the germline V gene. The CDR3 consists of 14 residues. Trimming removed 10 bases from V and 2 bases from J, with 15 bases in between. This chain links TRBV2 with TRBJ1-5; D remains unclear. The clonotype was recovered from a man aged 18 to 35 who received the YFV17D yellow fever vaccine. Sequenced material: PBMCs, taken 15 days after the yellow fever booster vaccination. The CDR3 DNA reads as TGTGCCACCTCGTTCGGGGTCGGCAATCAGCCCCAGCATTTT. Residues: CATSFGVGNQPQHF.